This T cell receptor (beta chain) was profiled in a study of blood T cell repertoires in COVID-19. Study at large: COVID-19 samples from acute and convalescent phases originated in the United States, Italy and Spain.

Looked up from germline, CDR1 is WNHNN and CDR2 is SYGVQD (reference sequence). Losses at the gene ends were 7 bases for V and 0 bases for J; bases not matched to a gene: 0. The CDR3 contains 13 residues. This clone was seen only a few times. The table came from immunoSEQ multiplex PCR; TCRdb's copy has only in-frame clones and leaves some out. The sample lists a few hundred thousand clones; around 80% were seen once. This chain uses TRBV10-1 with TRBJ2-7; TRBD2 aligns across 10 bases. This sequence was found in a man aged 30-40 years with active or convalescent COVID-19. The sample was peripheral blood. CDR3 sequence (DNA): TGCGCCAGCACTAGCGGGAGCTCCTACGAGCAGTACTTC. Translation gives CASTSGSSYEQYF.